This T cell receptor (beta chain) was recovered during a study of blood T cell repertoires in COVID-19. The overall study: From the United States, Italy and Spain came samples of acute and convalescent COVID-19. PBMCs, B-cell-depleted T cells, or T cells provided the cDNA or gDNA that made up the material.

Per the authors' pipeline: Quantification of nucleated cells was approximated via reference gene primer amplification. The assay was immunoSEQ multiplex PCR, and TCRdb's table has in-frame clones only and misses some. The DNA was the basis for D and trimming; V, J and clone size are from that table. The sample records about 42,000 clones, about 88% being singletons. Germline V gene lookup returns CDR1 MDHEN and CDR2 SYDVKM. CDR3 size: 18 residues. V dropped 3 bases and J dropped 4 bases, with 21 bases sitting between them. This clonotype was sampled from a woman in her 70s in a cohort sampled during active COVID-19. This chain uses TRBV28 with TRBJ1-4, with D possibly matching TRBD1 (6 bases). The specimen sequenced was peripheral blood. The CDR3 loop reads CASSFSIPRRGRNEKLFF. The CDR3 DNA reads TGTGCCAGCAGTTTTTCAATTCCCCGGCGGGGGCGTAATGAAAAACTGTTTTTT.